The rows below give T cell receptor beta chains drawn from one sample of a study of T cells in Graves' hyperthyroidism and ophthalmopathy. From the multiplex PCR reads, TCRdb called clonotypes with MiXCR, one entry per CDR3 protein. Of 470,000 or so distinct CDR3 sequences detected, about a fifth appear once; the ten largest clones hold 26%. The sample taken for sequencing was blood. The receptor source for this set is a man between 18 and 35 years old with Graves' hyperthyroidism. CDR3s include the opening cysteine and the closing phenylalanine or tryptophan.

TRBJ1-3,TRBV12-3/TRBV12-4,CASSTGRTGNTIYF
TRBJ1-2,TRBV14,CASSQETGTERLYGYTF
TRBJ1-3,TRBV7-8,CASSYAHGNTIYF
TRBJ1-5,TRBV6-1,CASWLGTGAAGQPQHF
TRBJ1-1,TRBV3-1,CASSQHSGTGHAFF
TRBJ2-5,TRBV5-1,CASSFTGTEQETQYF
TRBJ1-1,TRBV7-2,CASSLVGRGGTEAFF
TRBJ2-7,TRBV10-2,CASRDRDRIYEQYF
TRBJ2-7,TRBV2,CASRIAGGSREQYF
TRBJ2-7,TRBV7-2,CASSLSRTEQYF
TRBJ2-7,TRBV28,CASSTNPDRGPSYEQYF
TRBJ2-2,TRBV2,CASGPEFNTGELFF
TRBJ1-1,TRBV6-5,CASSYRQGEAFF
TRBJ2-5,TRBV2,CASTPRGANQETQYF
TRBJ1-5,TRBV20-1,CSATQGVGNQPQHF
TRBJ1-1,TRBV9,CASSPRDGEAFF
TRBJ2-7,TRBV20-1,CSGARWGRGEQYF
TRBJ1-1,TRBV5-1,CASSKTTGGNTEAFF
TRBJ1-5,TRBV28,CASGRGQPQHF
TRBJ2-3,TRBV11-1,CASSLFGGVDTDTQYF
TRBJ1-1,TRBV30,CAWNPMGWNTEAFF
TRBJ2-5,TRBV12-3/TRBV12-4,CASSYSGGGETQYF
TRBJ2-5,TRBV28,CAGSLNGDRETQYF
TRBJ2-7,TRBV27,CASSLNRGPTAYEQYF
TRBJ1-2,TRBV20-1,CSALQGAIGYTF
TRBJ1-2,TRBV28,CASKDRTYTF
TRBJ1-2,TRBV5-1,CASSPGQGAPGYTF
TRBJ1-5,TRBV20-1,CSAKGRYSNQPQHF
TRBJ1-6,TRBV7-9,CAGSLARAGDSPLHF
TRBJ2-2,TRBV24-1,CATSPLTSGGLNTGELFF
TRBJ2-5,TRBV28,CATLPRGQETQYF
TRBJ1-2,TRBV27,CASNPIAGGAVGYTF
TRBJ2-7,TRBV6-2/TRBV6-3,CASSYSIRTGAYEQYF
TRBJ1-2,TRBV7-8,CASSLGFRGPNYGYTF
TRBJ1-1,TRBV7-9,CASSRGNVEAFF
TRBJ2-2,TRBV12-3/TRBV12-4,CASSLGQSIGELFF
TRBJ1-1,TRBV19,CASTPDFPVNTEAFF
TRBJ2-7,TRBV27,CASSLGPTSYEQYF
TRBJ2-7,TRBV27,CASSAFWGSYEQYF
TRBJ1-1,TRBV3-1,CASSQTRWDTEAFF
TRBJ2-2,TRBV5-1,CASSMGQTTGELFF
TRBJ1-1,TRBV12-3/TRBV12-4,CASTFLGLGTEAFF
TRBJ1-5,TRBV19,CASTQAAGGSQPQHF
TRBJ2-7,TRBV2,CASSEEVSGGMEQYF
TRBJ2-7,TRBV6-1,CASSEGGHSYEQYF
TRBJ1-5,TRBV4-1,CASSQDQGVYQPQHF
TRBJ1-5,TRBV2,CASSEALGNQPQHF
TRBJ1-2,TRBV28,CASSGGDARRLHF
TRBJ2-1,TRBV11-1,CASSSTSSYNEQFF
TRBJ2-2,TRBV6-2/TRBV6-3,CASRSDGSGVTGELFF
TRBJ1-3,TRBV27,CASSLSGRIGNTIYF
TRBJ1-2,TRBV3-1,CASSPSWEGYGYTF
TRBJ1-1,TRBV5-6,CASTHADGSEAFF
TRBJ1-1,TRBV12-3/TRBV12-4,CASSLGGIAEAFF
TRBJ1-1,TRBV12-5,CASATSRGAFF
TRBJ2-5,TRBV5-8,CASSLGTGYRETQYF
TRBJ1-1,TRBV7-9,CASSPDRRAFF
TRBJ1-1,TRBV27,CASSFYRGPSHLTEAFF